Each of the 3 T cell receptor beta chains below was sequenced from the same sample in a study of cytomegalovirus exposure and HLA in healthy donors. The PCR employed 60 Vbeta primers together with 13 Jbeta primers. Measured with immunoSEQ multiplex PCR; TCRdb has only the in-frame clones, and not every one. The table lists approximately 170,000 clones, about three quarters of them singletons. The specimen sequenced was PBMCs. The receptors come from a woman aged 40 to 55 in good health and CMV-seropositive.

This rearrangement joins TRBV6-1 to TRBJ1-6; maybe TRBD1 (5 bases). The CDR3 covers 14 residues. With 6 bases removed from V and 7 bases from J, the gap between germline ends came to 13 bases. Germline V CDR1 and CDR2: MNHNS, SASEGT. The CDR3 is CASRRAWGNSPLHF. The CDR3 nucleotides read TGTGCCAGCAGACGGGCTTGGGGCAATTCACCCCTCCACTTT.

This chain joins TRBV7-2 and TRBJ1-1, with 7 bases identical to TRBD1. CDR1 is SGHTA and CDR2 is FQGNSA in the germline V gene. V trimming: 4 bases; J trimming: 4 bases; junction bases outside the gene matches: 3. The CDR3 contains 13 residues. The CDR3 region has the DNA TGTGCCAGCAGCTCAGACAGGGCCACTGAAGCTTTCTTT. It is translated as CASSSDRATEAFF.

This CDR3 is CASSPGELRDSYRYGYTF. As DNA, the CDR3 is TGTGCCAGTAGTCCGGGGGAACTCCGGGACTCATACCGCTATGGCTACACCTTC. The chain uses TRBV19 and TRBJ1-2; TRBD1 might be the D (5 bases). Trimming removed 5 bases at V and 4 bases at J, with 26 bases between. The CDR3 has 18 residues. CDR1 and CDR2 (germline): LNHDA, SQIVND (reference sequence).